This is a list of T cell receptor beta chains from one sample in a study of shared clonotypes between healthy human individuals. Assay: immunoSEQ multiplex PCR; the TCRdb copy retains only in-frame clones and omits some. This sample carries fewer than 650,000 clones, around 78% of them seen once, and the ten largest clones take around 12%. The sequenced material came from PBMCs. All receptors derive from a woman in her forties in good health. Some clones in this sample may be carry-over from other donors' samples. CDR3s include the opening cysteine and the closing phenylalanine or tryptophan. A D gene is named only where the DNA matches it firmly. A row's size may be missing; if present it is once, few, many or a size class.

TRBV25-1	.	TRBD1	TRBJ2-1	TGTGCCAGCAGTCCATCGACAGGGGGCTTTTGGAATGAGCAGTTCTTC	CASSPSTGGFWNEQFF
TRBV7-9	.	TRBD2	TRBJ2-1	TGTGCCAGCAGCTTGACTAGCGGGCTATACAATGAGCAGTTCTTC	CASSLTSGLYNEQFF
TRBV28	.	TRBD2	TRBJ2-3	TGTGCCAGCAAACTAGCGGGAGGGGCTGGGAAGTATTTT	CASKLAGGAGKYF
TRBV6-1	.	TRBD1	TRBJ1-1	TGTGCCAGCAGTGAACCGGGACAGGGCGTCACTGAAGCTTTCTTT	CASSEPGQGVTEAFF
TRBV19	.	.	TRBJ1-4	TGTGCCAGTAGTCTCATCGCCACGGGCGCAACTAATGAAAAACTGTTTTTT	CASSLIATGATNEKLFF
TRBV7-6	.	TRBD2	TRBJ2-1	TGTGCCAGCAGCTTAGCGGGAGGGGCCTTGGGGGATGAGCAGTTCTTC	CASSLAGGALGDEQFF
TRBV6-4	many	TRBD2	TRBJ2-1	TGTGCCAGCAGTAGCGGGACTAGCGGAAACAATGAGCAGTTCTTC	CASSSGTSGNNEQFF
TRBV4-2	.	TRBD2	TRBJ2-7	TGTGCCAGCAGCCCGACTAGCGGGAGCCACGAGCAGTACTTC	CASSPTSGSHEQYF
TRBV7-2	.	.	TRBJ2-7	TGTGCCAGCAGCCGTAGGTCTTCGGCGGGGTCGTACGCGCAGTACTTC	CASSRRSSAGSYAQYF
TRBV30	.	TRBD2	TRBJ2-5	TGTGCCTGGAGAAAGCGGGGGAAAGAGATCCAGTACTTC	CAWRKRGKEIQYF
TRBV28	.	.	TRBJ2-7	TGTGCCAGCAGTTCCGACGGGTGGGTAGCGCGCTCGGGGGACGAGCAGTACTTC	CASSSDGWVARSGDEQYF
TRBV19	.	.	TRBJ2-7	TGTGCCAGTAGTAAACCATCCTCCTACGAGCAGTACTTC	CASSKPSSYEQYF
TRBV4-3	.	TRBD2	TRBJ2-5	TGCGCCAGCAGCCCCATCCAGACTAGCGGCTTGCAACAGTACTTC	CASSPIQTSGLQQYF
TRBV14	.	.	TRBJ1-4	TGTGCCAGCAGCCCTCGGCGGGGGGGCCCCGAAAAACTGTTTTTT	CASSPRRGGPEKLFF
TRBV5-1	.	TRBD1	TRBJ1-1	TGCGCCAGCAGCTCCCGGGACAGGGGGGAGAACACTGAAGCTTTCTTT	CASSSRDRGENTEAFF
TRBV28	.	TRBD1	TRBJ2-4	TGTGCCAGCAGTCAGACAGGGGGGGAAAACATTCAGTACTTC	CASSQTGGENIQYF
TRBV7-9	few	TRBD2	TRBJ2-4	TGTGCCAGCAGCCGAAGGGGACTAGCGGTAGACATTCAGTACTTC	CASSRRGLAVDIQYF
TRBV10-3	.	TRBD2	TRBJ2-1	TGTGCCATCTCTTTAGGGGAGCGGGACTACAATGAGCAGTTCTTC	CAISLGERDYNEQFF
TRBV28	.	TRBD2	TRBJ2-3	TGTGCCAGCAGCCCTGCGGGGACTAGCGGGAGAAATACGCAGTATTTT	CASSPAGTSGRNTQYF
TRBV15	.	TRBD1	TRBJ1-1	TGTGCCACCAGCAGAGATCGAGGACAGGGGGCCTTCTTT	CATSRDRGQGAFF
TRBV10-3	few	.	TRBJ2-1	TGTGCCATCAGTGAGGGACGGCTTTCCAATGAGCAGTTCTTC	CAISEGRLSNEQFF
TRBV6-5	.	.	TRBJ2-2	TGTGCCAGCAGTTACTCTTGGTCGAGCGACGCCGGGGAGCTGTTTTTT	CASSYSWSSDAGELFF
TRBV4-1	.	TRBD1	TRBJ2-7	TGCGCCAGCAGCCAAGGTGAAGGGGGCGCCTACGAGCAGTACTTC	CASSQGEGGAYEQYF
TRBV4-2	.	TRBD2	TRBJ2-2	TGTGCCAGCAGCCAAGTGGATAGCGGGAACGTGGCCGGGGAGCTGTTTTTT	CASSQVDSGNVAGELFF
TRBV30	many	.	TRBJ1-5	TGTGCCTGGAGTGTTCTGGCAAGCAATCAGCCCCAGCATTTT	CAWSVLASNQPQHF
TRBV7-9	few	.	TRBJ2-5	TGTGCCAGCAGCTTAGTACGGGGGATCGGAGAGACCCAGTACTTC	CASSLVRGIGETQYF
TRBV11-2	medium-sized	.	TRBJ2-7	TGTGCCAGCAGCTTAGACAGGGGAGCCGGCGAGCAGTACTTC	CASSLDRGAGEQYF
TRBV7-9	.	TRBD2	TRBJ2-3	TGTGCCAGCAGCCCTCTTGGGGGAGGGCAAGATACGCAGTATTTT	CASSPLGGGQDTQYF
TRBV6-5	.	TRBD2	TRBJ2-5	TGTGCCAGCAGTTTCGGGACTAGCGGGAAAGAGACCCAGTACTTC	CASSFGTSGKETQYF
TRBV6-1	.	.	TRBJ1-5	TGTGCCAGCAGTGAAAGGGAAACGGCCCCCCAGCATTTT	CASSERETAPQHF
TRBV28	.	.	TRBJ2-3	TGTGCCAGCAGTTTACCGGCTACAGCGCATACGCAGTATTTT	CASSLPATAHTQYF
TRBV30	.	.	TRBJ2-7	TGTGCCTGGAGACAGGGCCACGAGCAGTACTTC	CAWRQGHEQYF
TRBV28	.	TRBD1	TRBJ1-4	TGTGCCAGCAGTCCTCCGGGACAGGGTTTCCTTGCAACTAATGAAAAACCGTTTTTT	CASSPPGQGFLATNEKPFF
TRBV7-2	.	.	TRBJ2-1	TGTGCCAGCAGCCCCCGGAGGGATGAGCAGTTCTTC	CASSPRRDEQFF
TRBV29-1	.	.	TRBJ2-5	TGCAGCGTCCGGGACAACCAAGAGACCCAGTACTTC	CSVRDNQETQYF
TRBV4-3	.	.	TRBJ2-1	TGCGCCAGCAGCCAAGATATGACGGGACTCAATGAGCAGTTCTTC	CASSQDMTGLNEQFF